The 7 T cell receptor beta chains below were found in one sample sequenced in a study of blood T cell repertoires in COVID-19. TCRdb's table, derived via immunoSEQ multiplex PCR, lists solely in-frame clones and lacks some. This sample has 90,000 or so clones, with around 86% found just once. The specimen sequenced was peripheral blood. All receptors derive from a woman between 65 and 79 years old with acute or convalescent COVID-19.

The chain is built from TRBV11-3 and TRBJ1-5; maybe TRBD1 (6 bases). V dropped 0 bases and J dropped 0 bases, with 9 bases sitting between them. CDR3 length: 16 amino acids. Germline V gene lookup returns CDR1 SGHNT and CDR2 YENEEA. DNA for the CDR3: TGTGCCAGCAGCTTAGAGGACAGCTTTAGCAATCAGCCCCAGCATTTT. Its translation: CASSLEDSFSNQPQHF.

The chain employs TRBV3-1 (or the pseudogene TRBV3-2) and TRBJ2-1; possibly TRBD2 for D (5 bases). V lost 4 bases to trimming and J lost 5 bases, with 15 bases between them. Germline-derived CDR1 and CDR2 are LGHDT and YNNKEL (reference sequence). The CDR3 is 15 amino acids. CDR3 loop: CASSREAVRNNEQFF. The CDR3 nucleotides read TGTGCCAGCAGCCGAGAAGCGGTACGGAACAATGAGCAGTTCTTC.

The rearrangement joins TRBV7-9 to TRBJ2-7; D perhaps matches TRBD1 (5 bases). The V gene lost 5 bases and the J gene lost 4 bases, with 15 bases spanning the gap. Per germline, CDR1 SEHNR and CDR2 FQNEAQ (reference sequence). The CDR3 runs 14 residues. The CDR3 region is CASSLFLKGYEQYF. Here the CDR3 DNA reads TGTGCCAGCAGCCTCTTTTTGAAGGGGTACGAGCAGTACTTC. Combining the CDR3 with reference TRBV7-9 and TRBJ2-7 gives the whole variable domain DTGVSQNPRHKITKRGQNVTFRCDPISEHNRLYWYRQTLGQGPEFLTYFQNEAQLEKSRLLSDRFSAERPKGSFSTLEIQRTEQGDSAMYLCASSLFLKGYEQYFGPGTRLTVT.

A single count supports this clone. J is TRBJ2-7 and V is TRBV20-1, with 7 bases aligning to TRBD2. This CDR3 region has 11 residues. Germline-derived CDR1 and CDR2 are DFQATT and SNEGSKA (reference sequence). CDR3 residues: CSGSGAYEQYF. As DNA, the CDR3 is TGCAGCGGAAGCGGGGCCTACGAGCAGTACTTC.

This chain links TRBV28 with TRBJ1-6; no reliable D call. In germline, CDR1 is MDHEN, CDR2 SYDVKM. The CDR3 spans 14 residues. Trimming removed 6 bases from V and 5 bases from J, with 11 bases in between. In DNA form, the CDR3 reads TGTGCCAGCAGGGCCCCCGGGGATAATTCACCCCTCCACTTT. This sequence encodes CASRAPGDNSPLHF.

The genes are TRBV2 and TRBJ1-2; D is unclear. The CDR3 runs to 14 residues. Germline-derived CDR1 and CDR2 are SNHLY and FYNNEI. Trimming took 4 bases from V and 4 from J, leaving 13 bases between them. This CDR3 reads CASSAIQRPYGYTF. The CDR3, as DNA: TGTGCCAGCAGTGCTATACAGAGACCCTATGGCTACACCTTC.

The rearrangement joins TRBV19 to TRBJ1-2, with D hard to call. CDR1 is LNHDA, CDR2 SQIVND, per germline (reference sequence). Trimming stripped 9 bases from V and 4 bases from J, with 18 bases between. The CDR3 has 14 residues. Written as DNA, the CDR3 is TGTGCCAGCCGCCGCGCCGAGGCTGGCTATGGCTACACCTTC. Amino acids: CASRRAEAGYGYTF.